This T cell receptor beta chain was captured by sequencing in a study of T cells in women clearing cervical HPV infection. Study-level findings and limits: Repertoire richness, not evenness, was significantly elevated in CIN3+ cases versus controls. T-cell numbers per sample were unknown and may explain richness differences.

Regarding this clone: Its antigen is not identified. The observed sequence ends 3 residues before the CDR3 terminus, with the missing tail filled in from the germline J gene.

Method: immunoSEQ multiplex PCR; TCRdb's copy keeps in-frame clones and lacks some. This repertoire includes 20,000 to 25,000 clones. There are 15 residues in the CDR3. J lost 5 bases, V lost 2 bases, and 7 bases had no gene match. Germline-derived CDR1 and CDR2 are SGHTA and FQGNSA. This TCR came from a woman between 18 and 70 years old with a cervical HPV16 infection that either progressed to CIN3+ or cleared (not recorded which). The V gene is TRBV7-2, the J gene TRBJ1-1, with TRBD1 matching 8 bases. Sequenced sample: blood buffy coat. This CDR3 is CASSLFGQGYTEAFF. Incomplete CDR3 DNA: TGTGCCAGCAGCTTATTCGGACAGGGCTATACTGAA.